A single sample is the source of the 18 T cell receptor beta chains below, sequenced in a study of T cells in localized non-small cell lung cancer. Data came from immunoSEQ multiplex PCR; TCRdb stores just in-frame clones and leaves some out. The sample yields 30,000 to 35,000 clones, 93% seen once. Sequenced material: peripheral blood, taken before any cancer treatment. These receptors originate from a female donor older than 55 with stage I lung adenocarcinoma.

The chain is built from TRBV9 and TRBJ1-4, with 8 bases identical to TRBD1. CDR3 size: 15 residues. V trimming: 4 bases; J trimming: 5 bases; junction bases outside the gene matches: 7. Per germline, CDR1 SGDLS and CDR2 YYNGEE. CDR3 residues: CASSPYRDRNEKLFF. CDR3 nucleotide sequence: TGTGCCAGCAGCCCATACCGGGACAGGAATGAAAAACTGTTTTTT. Based on the CDR3 plus reference TRBV9 and TRBJ1-4, the full variable domain is DSGVTQTPKHLITATGQRVTLRCSPRSGDLSVYWYQQSLDQGLQFLIQYYNGEERAKGNILERFSAQQFPDLHSELNLSSLELGDSALYFCASSPYRDRNEKLFFGSGTQLSVL.

V and J are TRBV6-1 and TRBJ2-7; tentatively, D is TRBD1 or TRBD2 (5 bases each). The CDR3 contains 15 residues. The germline V and J ends were trimmed by 6 bases and 2 bases, with 17 bases remaining between them. Germline V gene data show CDR1 as MNHNS and CDR2 as SASEGT. The CDR3, as DNA: TGTGCCAGCAGAAAAGGGACGGGTTCTACCTACGAGCAGTACGTC. Its translation: CASRKGTGSTYEQYV.

This rearrangement joins TRBV2 to TRBJ1-2; D possibly corresponds to TRBD1 (5 bases). This CDR3 spans 11 amino acids. The germline V gene has CDR1 SNHLY and CDR2 FYNNEI. The V end was cut by 1 base, the J end by 9 bases, with 6 bases between. Here the CDR3 reads CASSEGGRYTF. The CDR3 nucleotides are TGTGCCAGCAGTGAAGGGGGCCGCTACACCTTC.

The chain joins TRBV29-1 to TRBJ1-1; no firm D call. V lost 4 bases and J lost 4, with 13 bases in between. The CDR3 extends over 13 amino acids. The V gene's germline CDR1 is SQVTM and CDR2 ANQGSEA. CDR3: CSVGEVRGTEAFF. Written as DNA, the CDR3 is TGCAGCGTTGGTGAGGTCCGGGGCACTGAAGCTTTCTTT.

The chain uses TRBV6-4 and TRBJ2-1; a weak D match, TRBD2 (6 bases). This CDR3 has 14 amino acids. From germline, CDR1 is MRHNA and CDR2 SNTAGT. V dropped 2 bases and J dropped 6 bases, with 11 bases sitting between them. This CDR3 reads CASSDRGGVNEQFF. The DNA for the CDR3 is TGTGCCAGCAGTGACAGGGGCGGGGTCAATGAGCAGTTCTTC.

The J gene is TRBJ2-2, the V gene TRBV5-6, with TRBD2 matching over 10 bases. Trimming at V came to 5 bases and at J to 3 bases, leaving 7 bases not matched to a gene. Germline values: CDR1 SGHDT, CDR2 YYEEEE. This CDR3 has 16 residues. CDR3 coding DNA: TGTGCCAGCAGTGCTAGCGGGAGTCCTTACACCGGGGAGCTGTTTTTT. Amino acids: CASSASGSPYTGELFF.

This clone was recorded once. V and J are TRBV6-6 and TRBJ1-3; no definite D call. This CDR3 is 15 amino acids long. V dropped 3 bases and J dropped 0 bases, with 9 bases sitting between them. Germline CDR1 reads MNHNY; CDR2 reads SVGAGI (reference sequence). CDR3 in DNA: TGTGCCAGCAGTTATAGGGTCGGCTCTGGAAACACCATATATTTT. Protein: CASSYRVGSGNTIYF.

The chain joins TRBV11-2 to TRBJ1-4, with 10 bases lining up with TRBD1. V lost 7 bases, J lost 3 bases, and 8 bases stayed unmatched. CDR1 is SGHAT, CDR2 FQNNGV, per germline. CDR3 length equals 16 residues. The CDR3 DNA sequence: TGTGCCAGCATCCTCGGGACAGGGGCCTCTAATGAAAAACTGTTTTTT. As protein: CASILGTGASNEKLFF. The variable domain in full, completed from reference TRBV11-2 and TRBJ1-4, reads EAGVAQSPRYKIIEKRQSVAFWCNPISGHATLYWYQQILGQGPKLLIQFQNNGVVDDSQLPKDRFSAERLKGVDSTLKIQPAKLEDSAVYLCASILGTGASNEKLFFGSGTQLSVL.

The CDR3 DNA reads as TGCGCCAGCAGCTTTCCGGGACGGACGAACACTGAAGCTTTCTTT. Translated, it gives CASSFPGRTNTEAFF. This rearrangement joins TRBV5-1 to TRBJ1-1; a possible D gene is TRBD1 (5 bases). V lost 2 bases, J lost 1 base, and 12 bases lay in between. The CDR3 is 15 amino acids. From germline, CDR1 is SGHRS and CDR2 YFSETQ.

The chain couples TRBV19 to TRBJ1-1, with a tentative D call TRBD1 (5 bases). Germline assignment: CDR1 LNHDA and CDR2 SQIVND (reference sequence). This CDR3 contains 10 residues. V shed 5 bases and J shed 12 bases, with 10 bases lying between them. As DNA, the CDR3 is TGTGCCAGTAGTCTGACAGTTCCTTTCTTT. Translating it yields CASSLTVPFF.

The chain is built from TRBV7-3 and TRBJ2-1; possible D gene TRBD2, 6 bases. CDR3 length: 14 amino acids. Trimming took off 4 bases at V and 5 bases at J, with 12 bases between the two ends. Germline V gives CDR1 SGHTA, CDR2 FQGTGA. CDR3 nucleotides: TGTGCCAGCAGCTCGGGACTTTCTCACAATGAGCAGTTCTTC. Its protein is CASSSGLSHNEQFF. Variable domain in full (rest from reference TRBV7-3 and TRBJ2-1): GAGVSQTPSNKVTEKGKYVELRCDPISGHTALYWYRQSLGQGPEFLIYFQGTGAADDSGLPNDRFFAVRPEGSVSTLKIQRTERGDSAVYLCASSSGLSHNEQFFGPGTRLTVL.

V is TRBV7-8 and J is TRBJ1-5; the D gene is possibly TRBD1 (6 bases). From germline, CDR1 is SGHVS and CDR2 FQNEAQ. This CDR3 is built from 17 residues. V was shortened by 3 bases and J by 1 base, with 16 bases between the two germline ends. The CDR3 DNA sequence: TGTGCCAGCAGCTTCCTCAGGGGAAGAAGGAGCAATCAGCCCCAGCATTTT. Its protein product is CASSFLRGRRSNQPQHF.

Only one count was recorded for this clone. The rearrangement uses TRBV6-1 and TRBJ2-7; 10 positions match TRBD1. V shed 7 bases and J 7 bases; nucleotides not matched to a gene: 7. CDR3 length equals 13 residues. Germline CDR1 reads MNHNS; CDR2 reads SASEGT. The CDR3 reads CASTGQGVREQYV. CDR3 DNA sequence: TGTGCCAGCACTGGACAGGGGGTGCGGGAGCAGTACGTC.

V is TRBV5-8 and J is TRBJ1-2; TRBD1 agrees at 8 bases. The germline CDR1 and CDR2 sequences are SGHTS and YDEGEE. Trimming cost V 4 bases and J 4 bases; bases outside gene matches: 12. This CDR3 region has 16 residues. The CDR3 DNA is TGTGCCAGCAGCATTTCGACAGGGGCCCCTGGCTATGGCTACACCTTC. This gives the protein CASSISTGAPGYGYTF. The full variable domain, its missing parts supplied by reference TRBV5-8 and TRBJ1-2, is EAGVTQSPTHLIKTRGQQATLRCSPISGHTSVYWYQQALGLGLQFLLWYDEGEERNRGNFPPRFSGRQFPNYSSELNVNALELEDSALYLCASSISTGAPGYGYTFGSGTRLTVV.

J is TRBJ1-1 and V is TRBV6-6, with 8 bases matching TRBD1. CDR1 and CDR2 from the germline V gene are MNHNY and SVGAGI (reference sequence). The CDR3 length is 13 residues. The V segment lost 5 bases and the J segment 4 bases; nucleotides outside the gene matches: 3. DNA of the CDR3: TGTGCCAGCAGTGACACAGGGGGCACTGAAGCTTTCTTT. It yields the protein CASSDTGGTEAFF.

The chain uses TRBV9 and TRBJ2-5; tentatively, D is TRBD2 (5 bases). V dropped 4 bases and J dropped 1 base, with 11 bases sitting between them. The CDR3 has 14 residues. Germline CDR1 is SGDLS and CDR2 is YYNGEE. CDR3 amino acids: CASSRSGSQETQYF. Here the CDR3 DNA reads TGTGCCAGCAGCCGGAGCGGTTCCCAAGAGACCCAGTACTTC. The full variable domain, in which reference TRBV9 and TRBJ2-5 provide the parts outside the CDR3, is DSGVTQTPKHLITATGQRVTLRCSPRSGDLSVYWYQQSLDQGLQFLIQYYNGEERAKGNILERFSAQQFPDLHSELNLSSLELGDSALYFCASSRSGSQETQYFGPGTRLLVL.

This chain uses TRBV7-9 with TRBJ1-2; D is perhaps TRBD1 (6 bases). This CDR3 has 15 amino acids. Looked up from germline, CDR1 is SEHNR and CDR2 is FQNEAQ (reference sequence). V lost 5 bases, J lost 2 bases, and 15 bases lay in between. Here the CDR3 reads CASSPRTGINYGYTF. For the CDR3, the DNA is TGTGCCAGCAGCCCCCGAACAGGGATCAACTATGGCTACACCTTC.

This chain uses TRBV4-3 with TRBJ2-5; 7 bases map to TRBD2. CDR1 LGHNA and CDR2 YSLEER come from the germline V gene. This CDR3 comprises 15 residues. The V and J ends lost 4 bases and 1 base, in that order; junction bases with no gene match: 6. The CDR3 DNA sequence: TGCGCCAGCAGCCTTCAAAGCGGGGTCCAAGAGACCCAGTACTTC. Translating it yields CASSLQSGVQETQYF.